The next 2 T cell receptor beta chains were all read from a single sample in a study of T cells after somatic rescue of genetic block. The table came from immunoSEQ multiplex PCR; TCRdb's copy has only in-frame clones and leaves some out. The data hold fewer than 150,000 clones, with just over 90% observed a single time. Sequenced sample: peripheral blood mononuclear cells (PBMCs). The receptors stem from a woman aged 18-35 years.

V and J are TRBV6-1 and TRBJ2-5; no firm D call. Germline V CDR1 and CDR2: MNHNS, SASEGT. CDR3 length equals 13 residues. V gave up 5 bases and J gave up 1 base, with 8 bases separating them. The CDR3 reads CASSRLVQETQYF. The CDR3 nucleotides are TGTGCCAGCAGTCGGTTAGTCCAAGAGACCCAGTACTTC.

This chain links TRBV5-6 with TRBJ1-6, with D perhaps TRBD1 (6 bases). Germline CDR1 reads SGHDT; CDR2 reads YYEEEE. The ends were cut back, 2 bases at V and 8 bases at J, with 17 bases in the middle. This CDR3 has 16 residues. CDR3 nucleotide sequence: TGTGCCAGCAGCTTCATATCTCGGGGGGCGGATTCACCCCTCCACTTT. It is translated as CASSFISRGADSPLHF.